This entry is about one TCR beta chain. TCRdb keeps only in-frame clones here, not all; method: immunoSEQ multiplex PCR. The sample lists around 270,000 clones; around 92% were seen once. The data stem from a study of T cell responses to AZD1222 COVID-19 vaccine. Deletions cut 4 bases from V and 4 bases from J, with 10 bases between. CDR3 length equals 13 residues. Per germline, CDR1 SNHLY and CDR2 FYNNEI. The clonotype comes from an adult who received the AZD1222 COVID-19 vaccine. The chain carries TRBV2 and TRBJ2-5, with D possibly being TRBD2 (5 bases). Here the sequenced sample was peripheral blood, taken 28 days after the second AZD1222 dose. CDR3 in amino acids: CASSAGMGETQYF. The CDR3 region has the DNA TGTGCCAGCAGTGCGGGGATGGGAGAGACCCAGTACTTC.